This T cell receptor (beta chain) was found in a study of cytomegalovirus exposure and HLA in healthy donors. Findings of the study overall: In vitro confirmation showed a few CMV-associated chains to be CMV antigen specific. Near-uniform donor sequencing depth was presumed by presence/absence analyses. Available immune exposure information covered CMV serostatus only. There were over 150 TCR beta chains listed as cytomegalovirus-associated.

The V end lost 0 bases, the J end lost 1 base, and 9 bases lay between the germline ends. The CDR3 spans 15 residues. Germline V lookup: CDR1 SGHRS, CDR2 YFSETQ. PCR used 60 Vbeta primers and 13 Jbeta primers. Clones were read by immunoSEQ multiplex PCR, and TCRdb kept only the in-frame ones, dropping some. The top ten hold roughly 2% of the sample, which has under 200,000 clones, roughly 77% seen once. Worth noting for this clone: What it binds is unknown.

The sample taken for sequencing was PBMCs. This chain connects TRBV5-1 to TRBJ2-3, with D unresolved. This TCR came from a man aged 45-65 years in good health and CMV-seropositive. The CDR3 reads CASSLGASGTDTQYF. The DNA of the CDR3 is TGCGCCAGCAGCTTGGGGGCCTCGGGCACAGATACGCAGTATTTT.